These T cell receptor beta chains were read from a single sample in a study of regulatory T cells. Clones were read by immunoSEQ multiplex PCR, and TCRdb kept only the in-frame ones, dropping some. In the table there are tens of thousands of clones, roughly 84% of which are singletons. The sample comprised conventional CD4+ T cells sorted from blood. These receptors came from a child younger than 18 with CD3G deficiency. Each CDR3 is given with its conserved first and last residue. Fields, in order: clone size, V gene, D gene, J gene, CDR3 protein, CDR3 DNA. The D gene is left open where the match is weak. Some rows have no size entry. The others give once, few or many, or a class for an expanded clone.

abundance: NA
v_gene: TRBV7-9
d_gene: NA
j_gene: TRBJ2-1
CDR3aa: CASSFWQTNEQFF
CDR3nt: TGTGCCAGCAGCTTCTGGCAGACCAATGAGCAGTTCTTC

abundance: NA
v_gene: TRBV19
d_gene: NA
j_gene: TRBJ1-2
CDR3aa: CASSKDSQGLYGYTF
CDR3nt: TGTGCCAGTAGTAAAGACAGTCAGGGGCTCTATGGCTACACCTTC

abundance: NA
v_gene: TRBV28
d_gene: NA
j_gene: TRBJ2-3
CDR3aa: CASRGGTDTQYF
CDR3nt: TGTGCCAGCAGGGGGGGAACAGATACGCAGTATTTT

abundance: NA
v_gene: TRBV6-1
d_gene: NA
j_gene: TRBJ1-4
CDR3aa: CASSTRRSNEKLFF
CDR3nt: TGTGCCAGCAGTACTCGGAGATCTAATGAAAAACTGTTTTTT

abundance: NA
v_gene: TRBV28
d_gene: TRBD1
j_gene: TRBJ1-4
CDR3aa: CASSFSGQGREKLFF
CDR3nt: TGTGCCAGCAGTTTCTCGGGACAGGGTCGTGAAAAACTGTTTTTT

abundance: few
v_gene: TRBV5-1
d_gene: TRBD1
j_gene: TRBJ2-4
CDR3aa: CASSLTGGIQYF
CDR3nt: TGCGCCAGCAGCTTGACAGGGGGCATTCAGTACTTC

abundance: NA
v_gene: TRBV28
d_gene: NA
j_gene: TRBJ2-3
CDR3aa: CASSFMRDTQYF
CDR3nt: TGTGCCAGCAGTTTTATGAGGGATACGCAGTATTTT

abundance: NA
v_gene: TRBV6-1
d_gene: NA
j_gene: TRBJ2-7
CDR3aa: CASSESGPFYEQYF
CDR3nt: TGTGCCAGCAGTGAATCCGGGCCCTTTTACGAGCAGTACTTC

abundance: NA
v_gene: TRBV18
d_gene: NA
j_gene: TRBJ2-7
CDR3aa: CASSPKSLSYEQYF
CDR3nt: TGTGCCAGCTCACCAAAGAGTTTATCCTACGAGCAGTACTTC

abundance: NA
v_gene: TRBV6-1
d_gene: NA
j_gene: TRBJ1-2
CDR3aa: CASSIGGSNGYTF
CDR3nt: TGTGCCAGCAGTATCGGGGGAAGTAATGGCTACACCTTC

abundance: NA
v_gene: TRBV11-2
d_gene: NA
j_gene: TRBJ2-2
CDR3aa: CASSFSLSNTGELFF
CDR3nt: TGTGCCAGCAGCTTTTCCCTATCGAACACCGGGGAGCTGTTTTTT

abundance: NA
v_gene: TRBV28
d_gene: NA
j_gene: TRBJ1-2
CDR3aa: CASSLGGPGGYTF
CDR3nt: TGTGCCAGCAGTTTGGGGGGACCTGGGGGCTACACCTTC